A single sample gave rise to the 22 T cell receptor beta chains below, sequenced in a study of spatial heterogeneity in lung cancer. The time point denotes: sample taken at primary tumor resection. TCRdb processed the 5' RACE reads anew with MiXCR; each CDR3 protein has one entry. The sample records about 6,100 distinct CDR3 sequences, around 8% being singletons. The specimen was normal lung tissue next to the tumor, collected at surgery. Receptor source: a female donor with early-stage non-small cell lung cancer.

The chain uses TRBV13 and TRBJ2-1; D may be TRBD2 (5 bases). V was clipped by 1 base and J by 0 bases, with 10 bases between them. The CDR3 spans 16 residues. Germline V gene lookup returns CDR1 PRHDT and CDR2 FYEKMQ (reference sequence). CDR3 sequence reads: CASSLVRESSYNEQFF. The CDR3 bases are TGTGCCAGCAGCTTAGTGAGGGAAAGCTCCTACAATGAGCAGTTCTTC.

This chain links TRBV10-3 with TRBJ2-3; 8 nucleotides agree with TRBD1. Looked up from germline, CDR1 is ENHRY and CDR2 is SYGVKD. V dropped 5 bases and J dropped 5; count of bases not matched to a gene: 6. The CDR3 contains 14 residues. In nucleotides, the CDR3 is TGTGCCATCAGTCCGCAGGGGGCTGGAGATACGCAGTATTTT. Residues: CAISPQGAGDTQYF.

By frequency in the sample, this clonotype is medium-sized. The chain links TRBV6-1 to TRBJ1-5; D is ambiguous. This CDR3 has 14 amino acids. V shed 4 bases and J shed 3 bases, with 10 bases lying between them. Germline V gives CDR1 MNHNS, CDR2 SASEGT. Written as DNA, the CDR3 is TGTGCCAGCAGTGTTCAGTCCGACAATCAGCCCCAGCATTTT. Its translation: CASSVQSDNQPQHF.

Many counts were recorded for this clonotype. The chain recombines TRBV9 with TRBJ2-7, with D possibly called TRBD1 or TRBD2 (6 bases each). Germline loops: CDR1 SGDLS, CDR2 YYNGEE. The V gene lost 0 bases and the J gene lost 1 base, with 11 bases spanning the gap. This CDR3 is built from 15 residues. In nucleotides, the CDR3 is TGTGCCAGCAGCGTAGCTACGGGGGCGTCCTACGAGCAGTACTTC. This gives the protein CASSVATGASYEQYF.

Notes on this clonotype: This may arise from a read error, as a much more abundant clone is one base away. V is TRBV11-2 and J is TRBJ2-3; D is perhaps TRBD1 or TRBD2 (5 bases each). The CDR3 is 16 residues long. Per the germline V gene, CDR1 is SGHAT and CDR2 is FQNNGV. CDR3: CASSLSGGASTDTQNF. The CDR3 DNA follows: TGTGCCAGCAGCTTATCGGGTGGGGCTAGCACAGATACGCAGAATTTT.

This clonotype appeared a few times. V usage is TRBV12-5 and J usage is TRBJ1-1, with D uncertain. CDR3 length equals 13 residues. Looked up from germline, CDR1 is LGHNT and CDR2 is FRNRAP. Trimming pared 5 bases from V and 0 bases from J, leaving 7 bases between. CDR3 in amino acids: CASGKDMNTEAFF. CDR3 DNA sequence: TGTGCTAGTGGTAAAGACATGAACACTGAAGCTTTCTTT.

This clonotype turned up a few times. The V gene is TRBV20-1, the J gene TRBJ2-5; tentative D call: TRBD2 (7 bases). Per germline, CDR1 DFQATT and CDR2 SNEGSKA (reference sequence). The CDR3 covers 12 residues. V shed 5 bases and J shed 10 bases, with 17 bases lying between them. The CDR3 sequence is CSAHREGGHQYF. In DNA, the CDR3 is TGCAGTGCTCACAGGGAGGGGGGACACCAGTACTTC.

In its sample, this clonotype was seen a few times. V and J are TRBV4-3 and TRBJ1-2; 7 nucleotides agree with TRBD1. This CDR3 is built from 14 residues. The germline CDR1 and CDR2 sequences are LGHNA and YSLEER. V was clipped by 4 bases and J by 4 bases; unmatched bases: 6. CDR3: CASSRTRDSYGYTF. CDR3 sequence (DNA): TGCGCCAGCAGCCGCACCCGGGACAGCTATGGCTACACCTTC.

The chain carries TRBV20-1 and TRBJ2-3; perhaps D is TRBD1 or TRBD2 (6 bases each). V lost 6 bases, J lost 0 bases, and 13 bases lay in between. Germline V gene data show CDR1 as DFQATT and CDR2 as SNEGSKA (reference sequence). CDR3 length: 14 amino acids. The CDR3 sequence is CSALRGASTDTQYF. The CDR3, as DNA: TGCAGTGCCCTTAGGGGGGCTAGCACAGATACGCAGTATTTT.

This clonotype was counted ten times or more. The rearrangement uses TRBV27 and TRBJ2-7; maybe TRBD1 (5 bases). Germline V gene lookup returns CDR1 MNHEY and CDR2 SMNVEV (reference sequence). V gave up 10 bases and J gave up 0 bases, with 16 bases separating them. CDR3 length: 14 residues. The CDR3 is CATPTALSSYEQYF. The CDR3 nucleotides read TGTGCCACCCCGACAGCGTTAAGCTCCTACGAGCAGTACTTC.

In its sample, this clonotype is medium-sized. This chain joins TRBV27 and TRBJ2-1; D gene ambiguous. The CDR3 sequence is 11 residues long. From germline, CDR1 is MNHEY and CDR2 SMNVEV (reference sequence). Trimming removed 2 bases from V and 8 bases from J, with 4 bases in between. This CDR3 is CASSLADEQFF. The CDR3, as DNA: TGTGCCAGCAGTTTAGCGGATGAGCAGTTCTTC.

The sample holds a few counts of this clonotype. The chain combines TRBV20-1 with TRBJ2-1; D is ambiguous. Germline values: CDR1 DFQATT, CDR2 SNEGSKA (reference sequence). The CDR3 runs 11 residues. V gave up 1 base and J gave up 9 bases, with 7 bases separating them. The CDR3 region has the DNA TGCAGTGCTAGAGTCATCGGTGAGCAGTTCTTC. Translation gives CSARVIGEQFF.

In its sample, this clonotype is medium-sized. The chain couples TRBV7-6 to TRBJ2-7; 13 positions match TRBD2. Germline V gene data show CDR1 as SGHVS and CDR2 as FNYEAQ. The V and J ends lost 4 bases and 7 bases, in that order; junction bases with no gene match: 7. The CDR3 is 15 amino acids. DNA for the CDR3: TGTGCCAGCAGCTCCTGGACTAGCGGGGGCAGTGAGCAGTACTTC. Its protein product is CASSSWTSGGSEQYF.

This chain connects TRBV7-2 to TRBJ1-3; unclear D gene. The CDR3 sequence is 13 residues long. The V gene lost 2 bases and the J gene lost 4 bases, with 6 bases spanning the gap. CDR1 is SGHTA, CDR2 FQGNSA, per germline. The CDR3: CASSLKWGNTIYF. The CDR3, as DNA: TGTGCCAGCAGCTTAAAGTGGGGAAACACCATATATTTT.

This clonotype came up many times. The rearrangement links TRBV3-1 to TRBJ1-2; TRBD1 is a possible D gene (5 bases). Germline-derived CDR1 and CDR2 are LGHDT and YNNKEL (reference sequence). The germline V and J ends were trimmed by 8 bases and 3 bases, with 28 bases remaining between them. The CDR3 is made up of 18 amino acids. The CDR3 is CASGGASSRLPGYYGYTF. Written as DNA, the CDR3 is TGTGCCAGCGGGGGTGCCTCCAGTCGGCTCCCGGGGTACTATGGCTACACCTTC.

This clonotype has more than one count but fewer than ten. V is TRBV27 and J is TRBJ2-6, with TRBD2 matching over 7 bases. The germline gives CDR1 MNHEY, CDR2 SMNVEV (reference sequence). V lost 3 bases, J lost 0 bases, and 8 bases stayed unmatched. CDR3 length equals 18 residues. The CDR3 region has the DNA TGTGCCAGCAGTTTTGCGGCGGGGGTTATCTCTGGGGCCAACGTCCTGACTTTC. It translates to CASSFAAGVISGANVLTF.

V usage is TRBV2 and J usage is TRBJ1-5; D unclear. V lost 6 bases and J lost 5, with 8 bases in between. Germline CDR1 and CDR2: SNHLY and FYNNEI. This CDR3 spans 12 amino acids. CDR3 in amino acids: CASSRGDQPQHF. The CDR3, as DNA: TGTGCCAGCAGCCGGGGAGATCAGCCCCAGCATTTT.

This rearrangement joins TRBV6-1 to TRBJ2-7, with a weak D call TRBD2 (6 bases). This CDR3 is built from 13 residues. Looked up from germline, CDR1 is MNHNS and CDR2 is SASEGT. V lost 6 bases and J 7 bases, leaving 16 bases between the germline ends. The CDR3 protein is CASSTGEKGEQYF. CDR3 in DNA: TGTGCCAGCAGCACGGGAGAGAAGGGGGAGCAGTACTTC.

This clonotype is medium-sized by share. The chain is built from TRBV5-1 and TRBJ1-5, with unresolved D. Trimming cost V 0 bases and J 4 bases, with 11 bases left between them. CDR3 length equals 15 residues. Germline V gene sequence: CDR1 SGHRS, CDR2 YFSETQ. The CDR3 spells CASSLESGQNQPQHF. The CDR3 region has the DNA TGCGCCAGCAGCTTGGAATCGGGCCAGAATCAGCCCCAGCATTTT.

The chain employs TRBV20-1 and TRBJ2-5; D remains ambiguous. CDR3 size: 12 residues. V lost 6 bases and J lost 4, with 12 bases in between. Germline CDR1 is DFQATT and CDR2 is SNEGSKA (reference sequence). CDR3 DNA sequence: TGCAGTGCCGCCATAGGGCGAGAGACCCAGTACTTC. As protein: CSAAIGRETQYF.

By sample fraction, this clonotype is medium-sized. The chain joins TRBV15 to TRBJ2-3; no clear D gene. The CDR3 consists of 13 residues. Germline assignment: CDR1 LNHNV and CDR2 YYDKDF (reference sequence). V lost 3 bases and J lost 0, with 4 bases in between. DNA for the CDR3: TGTGCCACCAGCAGGGCTAGCACAGATACGCAGTATTTT. Residues: CATSRASTDTQYF.

This clonotype is medium-sized within its sample. The gene calls are TRBV20-1 and TRBJ2-7, with 9 bases identical to TRBD1. The J segment lost 2 bases and the V segment lost 0 bases, leaving 2 bases of the junction unmatched. This CDR3 is built from 14 residues. Germline CDR1 DFQATT, CDR2 SNEGSKA (reference sequence). CDR3 sequence: CSARDGDRAYEQYF. The CDR3 DNA follows: TGCAGTGCTAGAGATGGGGACAGGGCCTACGAGCAGTACTTC.